These 9 T cell receptor beta chains share one sample of origin, sequenced in a study of blood T cell repertoires in COVID-19. Assay used: immunoSEQ multiplex PCR; TCRdb lists only in-frame clones, some missing. This table has around 160,000 clones, roughly 90% appearing once. The sample comprised PBMCs or T cells enriched from blood (not recorded which). These receptors were taken from a woman in her thirties with acute COVID-19.

A single count supports this clone. This chain connects TRBV6-5 to TRBJ1-2; D perhaps matches TRBD1 (6 bases). Germline V lookup: CDR1 MNHEY, CDR2 SVGAGI. Trimming stripped 2 bases from V and 8 bases from J, with 15 bases between. The CDR3 contains 14 residues. CDR3 loop: CASSYRGGLEGYTF. CDR3 DNA: TGTGCCAGCAGTTACCGGGGGGGCCTGGAGGGCTACACCTTC.

The chain uses TRBV28 and TRBJ1-1; D remains unclear. The CDR3 has 14 amino acids. CDR1 and CDR2 (germline): MDHEN, SYDVKM. The V end lost 1 base, the J end lost 2 bases, and 8 bases lay between the germline ends. The CDR3 DNA sequence: TGTGCCAGCAGTTTATTGGCCCCCAACACTGAAGCTTTCTTT. Translated: CASSLLAPNTEAFF.

This sequence joins TRBV7-2 and TRBJ1-6, with 11 bases matching TRBD1. V shed 2 bases, J shed 8 bases, and the junction held 11 bases outside the gene matches. This CDR3 comprises 18 residues. Germline V gene data show CDR1 as SGHTA and CDR2 as FQGNSA. The CDR3 is CASSLSGQGALIYSPLHF. CDR3 DNA sequence: TGTGCCAGCAGCTTATCAGGACAGGGGGCTCTTATTTATTCACCCCTCCACTTT. The whole variable domain, remainder taken from reference TRBV7-2 and TRBJ1-6, is GAGVSQSPSNKVTEKGKDVELRCDPISGHTALYWYRQSLGQGLEFLIYFQGNSAPDKSGLPSDRFSAERTGGSVSTLTIQRTQQEDSAVYLCASSLSGQGALIYSPLHFGNGTRLTVT.

To note about this clone: Additional DNA sequences in this sample encode the identical CDR3. V is TRBV19 and J is TRBJ2-3; a possible D gene is TRBD2 (5 bases). In germline, CDR1 is LNHDA, CDR2 SQIVND (reference sequence). V was clipped by 5 bases and J by 1 base, with 13 bases between them. This CDR3 contains 15 residues. The CDR3 nucleotides are TGTGCCAGTAGTCCTCTAGCAGGCCGCACAGATACGCAGTATTTT. Encoded protein: CASSPLAGRTDTQYF.

The chain joins TRBV4-1 to TRBJ2-1, with a tentative D call TRBD2 (6 bases). With 4 bases removed from V and 2 bases from J, the gap between germline ends came to 9 bases. The germline gives CDR1 MGHRA, CDR2 YSYEKL. CDR3 size: 14 residues. CDR3 in DNA: TGCGCCAGCAGCCGAGAGCGGGCCTACAATGAGCAGTTCTTC. Protein sequence: CASSRERAYNEQFF.

This sequence joins TRBV5-1 and TRBJ1-1; no reliable D call. Germline V CDR1 and CDR2: SGHRS, YFSETQ. Deletions cut 3 bases from V and 11 bases from J, with 11 bases between. This CDR3 spans 11 amino acids. CDR3 residues: CASSSQDGAFF. In nucleotides, the CDR3 is TGCGCCAGCAGCTCACAAGACGGGGCTTTCTTT.

This clone was detected a few times. DNA for the CDR3: TGTGCCAGCAGTAACTCAGGGGGCCGAAACACCGGGGAGCTGTTTTTT. Translating gives CASSNSGGRNTGELFF. The chain links TRBV25-1 to TRBJ2-2; 8 bases are shared with TRBD1. V was clipped by 5 bases and J by 2 bases; unmatched bases: 7. Germline V gene lookup returns CDR1 MGHDK and CDR2 SYGVNS. CDR3 length: 16 residues.

The J gene is TRBJ1-1, the V gene TRBV19; 7 bases are shared with TRBD1. V was pared by 8 bases and J by 2 bases, with 5 bases of the junction left unmatched. Germline CDR1 reads LNHDA; CDR2 reads SQIVND (reference sequence). CDR3 length equals 13 residues. Here the CDR3 DNA reads TGTGCCAGTGGAACAGGGGCAAACACTGAAGCTTTCTTT. This gives the protein CASGTGANTEAFF. Based on the CDR3 plus reference TRBV19 and TRBJ1-1, the full variable domain is DGGITQSPKYLFRKEGQNVTLSCEQNLNHDAMYWYRQDPGQGLRLIYYSQIVNDFQKGDIAEGYSVSREKKESFPLTVTSAQKNPTAFYLCASGTGANTEAFFGQGTRLTVV.

The rearrangement joins TRBV27 to TRBJ1-2; D might be TRBD1 (6 bases). The germline V gene encodes CDR1 MNHEY and CDR2 SMNVEV (reference sequence). Between the trimmed V and J ends, which lost 8 bases and 1 base, there was a span of 14 bases. This CDR3 is built from 14 residues. The CDR3 reads CASQRGGNNYGYTF. The CDR3 DNA reads TGTGCCAGCCAGAGGGGGGGGAATAACTATGGCTACACCTTC.